These 20 T cell receptor beta chains originate from one sample sequenced in a study of cytomegalovirus exposure and HLA in healthy donors. The PCR contained 60 Vbeta and 13 Jbeta primers. TCRdb's table, derived via immunoSEQ multiplex PCR, lists solely in-frame clones and lacks some. The top ten hold approximately 2% of the sample, which has about 160,000 clones, approximately 86% seen once. Sequences were obtained from PBMCs. The source is a woman aged 18-35 years in good health and CMV-seronegative.

The chain recombines TRBV9 with TRBJ2-7, with 12 bases fitting TRBD2. Germline CDR1 SGDLS, CDR2 YYNGEE. The CDR3 runs 16 residues. V was clipped by 0 bases and J by 1 base; unmatched bases: 2. DNA for the CDR3: TGTGCCAGCAGCGTAGAGGGGACTAGCGGGTCCTACGAGCAGTACTTC. Translated, it gives CASSVEGTSGSYEQYF.

The rearrangement uses TRBV9 and TRBJ2-3, with no clear D. The CDR3 has 13 residues. The germline V gene has CDR1 SGDLS and CDR2 YYNGEE. Trimming pared 3 bases from V and 2 bases from J, leaving 7 bases between. The CDR3 DNA follows: TGTGCCAGCAGCGCCTACTACACAGATACGCAGTATTTT. It yields the protein CASSAYYTDTQYF.

The V gene is TRBV6-5, the J gene TRBJ1-5; 8 bases line up with TRBD1. In germline, CDR1 is MNHEY, CDR2 SVGAGI. Germline trimming cut 2 bases from V and 5 bases from J; bases unmatched to any gene: 5. The CDR3 consists of 15 residues. Here the CDR3 DNA reads TGTGCCAGCAGTTACACGACAGGGGTCGATCAGCCCCAGCATTTT. This translates into CASSYTTGVDQPQHF.

CDR3 nucleotide sequence: TGTGCCAGCAGTAACATATACAGGGAGACGGAGGAGCAGTACTTC. Translation: CASSNIYRETEEQYF. This chain links TRBV6-5 with TRBJ2-7, with D possibly TRBD1 on 6 matching bases. With 5 bases removed from V and 7 bases from J, the gap between germline ends came to 21 bases. This CDR3 region has 15 residues. The V gene's germline CDR1 is MNHEY and CDR2 SVGAGI.

J is TRBJ2-5 and V is TRBV2, with 7 bases lining up with TRBD2. TRBJ2-7 matches the DNA end more closely, so the J call is doubtful. The CDR3 covers 16 residues. Germline loops: CDR1 SNHLY, CDR2 FYNNEI. CDR3 residues: CASTIDRSAGRLEQYF. The CDR3 coding sequence is TGTGCCAGCACCATAGACCGCTCAGCGGGACGTCTCGAGCAGTACTTC.

The sample holds a few counts of this clone. The genes are TRBV2 and TRBJ1-4; D might be TRBD1 (5 bases). The CDR3 runs 13 residues. V lost 4 bases and J 5 bases, leaving 8 bases between the germline ends. Germline values: CDR1 SNHLY, CDR2 FYNNEI. The CDR3 DNA is TGTGCCAGCAGTGTGGGGCAGAATGAAAAACTGTTTTTT. This encodes CASSVGQNEKLFF. The full variable domain, completed using reference TRBV2 and TRBJ1-4, is EPEVTQTPSHQVTQMGQEVILRCVPISNHLYFYWYRQILGQKVEFLVSFYNNEISEKSEIFDDQFSVERPDGSNFTLKIRSTKLEDSAMYFCASSVGQNEKLFFGSGTQLSVL.

The chain employs TRBV5-1 and TRBJ1-4; D is possibly TRBD1 (6 bases). Germline-derived CDR1 and CDR2 are SGHRS and YFSETQ. CDR3 length: 15 residues. Trimming left V 5 bases short and J 0 bases short, with 11 bases between. The CDR3: CASRFKGATNEKLFF. The DNA of the CDR3 is TGCGCCAGCAGATTCAAGGGGGCAACTAATGAAAAACTGTTTTTT. The variable domain in full, with the rest retrieved from reference TRBV5-1 and TRBJ1-4, is KAGVTQTPRYLIKTRGQQVTLSCSPISGHRSVSWYQQTPGQGLQFLFEYFSETQRNKGNFPGRFSGRQFSNSRSEMNVSTLELGDSALYLCASRFKGATNEKLFFGSGTQLSVL.

This clone was counted between two and nine times. The chain recombines TRBV6-6 with TRBJ1-4; D gene uncertain. Germline values: CDR1 MNHNY, CDR2 SVGAGI (reference sequence). This CDR3 has 12 residues. Trimming removed 8 bases from V and 7 bases from J, with 11 bases in between. This CDR3 is CASLRLGEKLFF. The CDR3 DNA reads TGTGCCAGCTTGAGGCTGGGTGAAAAACTGTTTTTT.

The chain is built from TRBV27 and TRBJ2-7; 9 bases are a match to TRBD1. The CDR3 has 18 amino acids. Germline V CDR1 and CDR2: MNHEY, SMNVEV (reference sequence). V gave up 4 bases and J gave up 4 bases; unmatched junction bases: 17. CDR3 amino acids: CASSSIERSGTGLYEQYF. Written as DNA, the CDR3 is TGTGCCAGCAGTTCGATAGAAAGATCCGGGACAGGGTTGTACGAGCAGTACTTC.

The genes are TRBV7-9 and TRBJ1-1; 7 nucleotides agree with TRBD1. Unmatched junction bases numbered 7, after V lost 5 bases and J lost 1 base. The CDR3 totals 15 residues. CDR1 SEHNR and CDR2 FQNEAQ come from the germline V gene (reference sequence). The CDR3 region has the DNA TGTGCCAGCAGCCCTGGGACAGCCCGGAACACTGAAGCTTTCTTT. This gives the protein CASSPGTARNTEAFF.

The DNA of the CDR3 is TGCAGCGTTATACGGGACAAGTACACTGAAGCTTTCTTT. Translation: CSVIRDKYTEAFF. V gene TRBV29-1 combines with J gene TRBJ1-1, with D tentatively TRBD1 (6 bases). The V gene's germline CDR1 is SQVTM and CDR2 ANQGSEA. Between the trimmed V and J ends, which lost 5 bases and 3 bases, there was a span of 13 bases. CDR3 length: 13 amino acids. Complete variable domain (other parts from reference TRBV29-1 and TRBJ1-1): SAVISQKPSRDICQRGTSLTIQCQVDSQVTMMFWYRQQPGQSLTLIATANQGSEATYESGFVIDKFPISRPNLTFSTLTVSNMSPEDSSIYLCSVIRDKYTEAFFGQGTRLTVV.

This clone was detected only a few times. This chain links TRBV6-1 with TRBJ2-7; TRBD1 matches 8 bases. Germline CDR1 MNHNS, CDR2 SASEGT. With V trimmed by 6 bases and J by 2 bases, 6 bases remained unmatched. The CDR3 has 14 amino acids. DNA of the CDR3: TGTGCCAGCAGCGCTGGGACAGGTACCTACGAGCAGTACTTC. It codes for CASSAGTGTYEQYF.

The chain is built from TRBV11-2 and TRBJ1-1; D unresolved. Trimming shortened V by 4 bases and J by 0 bases, and 9 bases separated the two germline ends. CDR3 length equals 14 residues. Looked up from germline, CDR1 is SGHAT and CDR2 is FQNNGV. The CDR3 sequence is CASSSLAVNTEAFF. The DNA of the CDR3 is TGTGCCAGCAGCTCCTTGGCGGTGAACACTGAAGCTTTCTTT.

The gene calls are TRBV4-1 and TRBJ2-1; tentative D call: TRBD2 (5 bases). The CDR3 runs to 16 residues. Germline CDR1 and CDR2: MGHRA and YSYEKL. With 1 base removed from V and 7 bases from J, the gap between germline ends came to 17 bases. CDR3 sequence reads: CASSQVYGNRGNEQFF. DNA of the CDR3: TGCGCCAGCAGCCAAGTCTACGGGAACCGTGGAAATGAGCAGTTCTTC.

The chain carries TRBV7-2 and TRBJ1-5; TRBD1 might be the D (5 bases). V was shortened by 1 base and J by 0 bases, with 10 bases between the two germline ends. The germline CDR1 and CDR2 sequences are SGHTA and FQGNSA. CDR3 size: 16 residues. Here the CDR3 DNA reads TGTGCCAGCAGCTTAGGCGGGGCTTATAGCAATCAGCCCCAGCATTTT. Its protein product is CASSLGGAYSNQPQHF.

V is TRBV29-1 and J is TRBJ2-2, with D unresolved. The length of the CDR3 is 14 residues. V gave up 0 bases and J gave up 12 bases, with 17 bases separating them. The germline gives CDR1 SQVTM, CDR2 ANQGSEA. The DNA of the CDR3 is TGCAGCGTTGAAGAAGGTGAGGCGTACCCCCAGCTGTTTTTT. Protein: CSVEEGEAYPQLFF.

This chain connects TRBV6-5 to TRBJ2-1; TRBD2 matches at 8 bases. Unmatched junction bases numbered 3, after V lost 5 bases and J lost 0 bases. This CDR3 contains 15 residues. Germline V lookup: CDR1 MNHEY, CDR2 SVGAGI. The CDR3 sequence: CASSPSGSSYNEQFF. Here the CDR3 DNA reads TGTGCCAGCAGTCCCAGCGGGAGCTCCTACAATGAGCAGTTCTTC.

This clone was seen only once. The chain has TRBV28 and TRBJ1-5; D is ambiguous. In germline, CDR1 is MDHEN, CDR2 SYDVKM. Trimming took off 6 bases at V and 0 bases at J, with 18 bases between the two ends. The CDR3 is 17 residues long. CDR3 loop: CASSSGRAGYSNQPQHF. DNA of the CDR3: TGTGCCAGCAGCTCGGGGAGGGCAGGTTATAGCAATCAGCCCCAGCATTTT.

This chain joins TRBV5-1 and TRBJ2-7, with D perhaps TRBD1 (6 bases). CDR1 and CDR2 (germline): SGHRS, YFSETQ. The CDR3 totals 19 residues. With 1 base removed from V and 6 bases from J, the gap between germline ends came to 29 bases. Written as DNA, the CDR3 is TGCGCCAGCAGCTTGTGGTCAGTGCCGGGCGGGTCAGGGGTGGTCGAGCAGTACTTC. This gives the protein CASSLWSVPGGSGVVEQYF.

This clone was picked up one time. The chain couples TRBV11-2 to TRBJ1-2; 9 positions match TRBD1. Germline-derived CDR1 and CDR2 are SGHAT and FQNNGV. V gave up 4 bases and J gave up 4 bases; unmatched junction bases: 4. The CDR3 has 14 residues. The DNA of the CDR3 is TGTGCCAGCAGCTCCTACAGGGGGCCCTATGGCTACACCTTC. The encoded protein is CASSSYRGPYGYTF.